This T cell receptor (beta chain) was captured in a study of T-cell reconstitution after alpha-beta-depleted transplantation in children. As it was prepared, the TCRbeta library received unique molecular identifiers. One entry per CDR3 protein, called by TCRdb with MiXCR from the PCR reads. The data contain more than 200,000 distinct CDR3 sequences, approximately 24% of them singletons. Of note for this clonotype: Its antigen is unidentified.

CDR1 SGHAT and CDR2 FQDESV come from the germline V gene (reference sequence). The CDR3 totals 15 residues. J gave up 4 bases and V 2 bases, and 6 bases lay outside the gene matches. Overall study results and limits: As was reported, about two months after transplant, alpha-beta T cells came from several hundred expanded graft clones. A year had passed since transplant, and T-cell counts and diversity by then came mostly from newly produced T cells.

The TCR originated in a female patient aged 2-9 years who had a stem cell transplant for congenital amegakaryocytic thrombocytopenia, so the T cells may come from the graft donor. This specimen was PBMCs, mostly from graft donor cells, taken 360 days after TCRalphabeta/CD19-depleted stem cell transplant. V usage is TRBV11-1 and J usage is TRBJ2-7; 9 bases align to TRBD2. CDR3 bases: TGTGCCAGCAGCTTAAGCCCGGGACTAGCTTACGAGCAGTACTTC. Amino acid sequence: CASSLSPGLAYEQYF.